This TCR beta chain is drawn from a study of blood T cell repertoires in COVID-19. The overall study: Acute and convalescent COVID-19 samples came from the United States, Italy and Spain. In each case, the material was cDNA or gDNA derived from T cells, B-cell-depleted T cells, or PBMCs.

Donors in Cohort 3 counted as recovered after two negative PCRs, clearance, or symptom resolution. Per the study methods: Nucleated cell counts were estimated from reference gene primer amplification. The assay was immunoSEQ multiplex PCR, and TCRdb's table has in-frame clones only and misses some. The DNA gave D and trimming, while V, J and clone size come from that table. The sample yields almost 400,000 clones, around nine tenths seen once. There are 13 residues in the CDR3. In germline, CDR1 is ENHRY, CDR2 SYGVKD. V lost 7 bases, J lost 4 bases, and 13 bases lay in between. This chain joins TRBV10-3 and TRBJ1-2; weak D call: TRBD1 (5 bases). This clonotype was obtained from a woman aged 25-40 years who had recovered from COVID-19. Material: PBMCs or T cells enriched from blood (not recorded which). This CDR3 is CAINDSGSYGYTF. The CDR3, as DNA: TGTGCCATCAACGACAGTGGAAGCTATGGCTACACCTTC.